This entry lists 21 T cell receptor beta chains sequenced from one sample in a study of T cells after yellow fever vaccination. A single record per CDR3 protein comes from TCRdb applying MiXCR to the 5' RACE reads. The sample yields around 400,000 distinct CDR3 sequences, around a tenth seen once. This specimen consisted of PBMCs, obtained on the day of the first yellow fever vaccination. Receptors were obtained from a man aged 18 to 29 who received the YFV17D yellow fever vaccine.

V usage is TRBV12-3 or TRBV12-4 and J usage is TRBJ2-7; TRBD2 matches at 14 bases. The CDR3 has 15 amino acids. V was clipped by 6 bases and J by 4 bases; unmatched bases: 5. The CDR3: CASRPGTSGRYEQYF. CDR3 in DNA: TGTGCCAGCAGGCCAGGGACTAGCGGGAGATACGAGCAGTACTTC.

This chain links TRBV7-8 with TRBJ2-1; 7 bases align to TRBD1. Trimming at V came to 2 bases and at J to 5 bases, leaving 3 bases not matched to a gene. In germline, CDR1 is SGHVS, CDR2 FQNEAQ. The length of the CDR3 is 14 residues. The DNA for the CDR3 is TGTGCCAGCAGCTTAACACAGGGGCACAATGAGCAGTTCTTC. Translation gives CASSLTQGHNEQFF.

V gene TRBV10-1 combines with J gene TRBJ2-1; 8 positions match TRBD1. The CDR3 is 15 residues long. Germline trimming cut 1 base from V and 5 bases from J; bases unmatched to any gene: 4. Germline V gene lookup returns CDR1 WNHNN and CDR2 SYGVQD (reference sequence). This CDR3 reads CASSEWQGANNEQFF. Written as DNA, the CDR3 is TGCGCCAGCAGTGAGTGGCAGGGGGCAAACAATGAGCAGTTCTTC.

Only a few counts were recorded for this clonotype. CDR3 sequence reads: CASRLLVDTQYF. In DNA form, the CDR3 reads TGTGCCAGCAGATTACTAGTAGATACGCAGTATTTT. The V gene is TRBV7-2, the J gene TRBJ2-3; a weak D match, TRBD2 (5 bases). The germline V and J ends were trimmed by 6 bases and 5 bases, with 9 bases remaining between them. The CDR3 runs 12 residues. Germline CDR1 reads SGHTA; CDR2 reads FQGNSA.

J is TRBJ2-1 and V is TRBV19; no clear D. Germline V gene sequence: CDR1 LNHDA, CDR2 SQIVND (reference sequence). This CDR3 has 11 amino acids. The germline V and J ends were trimmed by 3 bases and 5 bases, with 2 bases remaining between them. CDR3 sequence (DNA): TGTGCCAGTAGTATGCACAATGAGCAGTTCTTC. Its protein is CASSMHNEQFF. Full variable domain (rest looked up from reference TRBV19 and TRBJ2-1): DGGITQSPKYLFRKEGQNVTLSCEQNLNHDAMYWYRQDPGQGLRLIYYSQIVNDFQKGDIAEGYSVSREKKESFPLTVTSAQKNPTAFYLCASSMHNEQFFGPGTRLTVL.

This clonotype was recorded once. The chain recombines TRBV4-2 with TRBJ1-3; D remains unclear. Germline lookup yields CDR1 LGHNA and CDR2 YNFKEQ. V lost 3 bases, J lost 0 bases, and 30 bases lay in between. This CDR3 is built from 22 residues. The CDR3 nucleotides read TGTGCCAGCAGCCACCCATCCGAGGGCTCCCCATACCAGAAGTACTCTGGAAACACCATATATTTT. It encodes CASSHPSEGSPYQKYSGNTIYF.

This clonotype was seen more than once but under ten times. The chain joins TRBV13 to TRBJ2-7; no definite D call. CDR3 size: 14 residues. Germline loops: CDR1 PRHDT, CDR2 FYEKMQ (reference sequence). V was pared by 5 bases and J by 0 bases, with 11 bases between. CDR3 DNA sequence: TGTGCCAGCAGCGCCTCAGAAAGCTCCTACGAGCAGTACTTC. Amino acids: CASSASESSYEQYF.

This chain joins TRBV7-9 and TRBJ2-3; 8 positions match TRBD2. CDR1 SEHNR and CDR2 FQNEAQ come from the germline V gene (reference sequence). V shed 2 bases and J 5 bases; nucleotides not matched to a gene: 3. This CDR3 has 14 residues. The DNA for the CDR3 is TGTGCCAGCAGCTTAACGGGGGGGCGAGATACGCAGTATTTT. Amino acid sequence: CASSLTGGRDTQYF.

This clonotype was seen more than once but under ten times. The rearrangement joins TRBV12-3 or TRBV12-4 to TRBJ2-3; no clear D gene. V gave up 1 base and J gave up 7 bases, with 6 bases separating them. CDR3 size: 12 residues. In nucleotides, the CDR3 is TGTGCCAGCAGTTTAGGGCAAAATACGCAGTATTTT. Its protein product is CASSLGQNTQYF.

The J gene is TRBJ2-3, the V gene TRBV29-1; D possibly corresponds to TRBD2 (5 bases). CDR1 is SQVTM and CDR2 is ANQGSEA in the germline V gene. The germline V and J ends were trimmed by 0 bases and 3 bases, with 13 bases remaining between them. This CDR3 is 15 amino acids long. The CDR3 DNA is TGCAGCGTTGAAGATCTCGAGGGTCCAACAGATACGCAGTATTTT. Protein: CSVEDLEGPTDTQYF.

Concerning this clonotype: One end of the junction is discordant with germline, which a read error may explain. This chain joins TRBV24-1 and TRBJ1-1, with 7 bases fitting TRBD1. Germline V gives CDR1 KGHDR, CDR2 SFDVKD. The CDR3 spans 13 residues. The CDR3 loop reads CATRDRDYTEAFF. The DNA for the CDR3 is TGTGCCACCCGTGACAGGGACTACACTGAAGCTTTCTTT.

J is TRBJ2-5 and V is TRBV5-1; 7 bases match TRBD1. CDR1 SGHRS and CDR2 YFSETQ come from the germline V gene. The CDR3 extends over 15 amino acids. The trim removed 2 bases at V and 1 base at J, leaving 5 bases unmatched. As DNA, the CDR3 is TGCGCCAGCAGCTTTACAGGGGACGTCCAAGAGACCCAGTACTTC. This translates into CASSFTGDVQETQYF.

The chain combines TRBV20-1 with TRBJ2-2; maybe TRBD1 (5 bases). The CDR3 is 14 residues long. The V gene lost 0 bases and the J gene lost 3 bases, with 8 bases spanning the gap. The V gene's germline CDR1 is DFQATT and CDR2 SNEGSKA (reference sequence). The CDR3 reads CSARDPRDTGELFF. The CDR3 DNA reads as TGCAGTGCTAGAGATCCCAGGGACACCGGGGAGCTGTTTTTT.

The rearrangement links TRBV4-3 to TRBJ1-2; D uncertain. CDR3 length equals 15 residues. V gave up 0 bases and J gave up 1 base, with 9 bases separating them. In germline, CDR1 is LGHNA, CDR2 YSLEER. In nucleotides, the CDR3 is TGCGCCAGCAGCCAAGACCCCGGGTTTAACTATGGCTACACCTTC. Translation gives CASSQDPGFNYGYTF.

J is TRBJ1-2 and V is TRBV12-3 or TRBV12-4; D perhaps matches TRBD1 (5 bases). This CDR3 is 12 amino acids long. V dropped 5 bases and J dropped 8 bases, with 12 bases sitting between them. The CDR3 DNA follows: TGTGCCAGCAGTGCCACAGGATCCGGCTACACCTTC. Residues: CASSATGSGYTF.

This clonotype has a handful of counts. V usage is TRBV4-2 and J usage is TRBJ1-6; D unclear. Trimming stripped 0 bases from V and 8 bases from J, with 17 bases between. The CDR3 loop spans 17 amino acids. In germline, CDR1 is LGHNA, CDR2 YNFKEQ. CDR3 amino acids: CASSQEIHGGPDSPLHF. CDR3 sequence (DNA): TGTGCCAGCAGCCAAGAAATACACGGTGGCCCCGATTCACCCCTCCACTTT.

The chain employs TRBV9 and TRBJ2-2, with TRBD1 matching 8 bases. Per germline, CDR1 SGDLS and CDR2 YYNGEE. The CDR3 consists of 17 residues. V lost 0 bases, J lost 3 bases, and 7 bases stayed unmatched. CDR3 in amino acids: CASSVVQGTGYTGELFF. Written as DNA, the CDR3 is TGTGCCAGCAGCGTAGTTCAAGGGACAGGATACACCGGGGAGCTGTTTTTT.

Many counts were recorded for this clonotype. This rearrangement joins TRBV7-3 to TRBJ2-3; TRBD1 matches 7 bases. The germline gives CDR1 SGHTA, CDR2 FQGTGA. The CDR3 contains 14 residues. J gave up 0 bases and V 9 bases, and 6 bases lay outside the gene matches. CDR3 region: CASTKGASTDTQYF. For the CDR3, the DNA is TGTGCCAGTACTAAGGGGGCGAGCACAGATACGCAGTATTTT.

V is TRBV12-3 or TRBV12-4 and J is TRBJ2-1; no clear D gene. V shed 4 bases and J shed 10 bases, with 11 bases lying between them. This CDR3 spans 12 amino acids. DNA for the CDR3: TGTGCCAGCAGTTCCTTTCCGGGCGAGCAGTTCTTC. This sequence encodes CASSSFPGEQFF.

The V gene is TRBV10-1, the J gene TRBJ2-7; D possibly corresponds to TRBD1 (6 bases). The CDR3 loop spans 15 amino acids. Germline V lookup: CDR1 WNHNN, CDR2 SYGVQD (reference sequence). Trimming took off 3 bases at V and 4 bases at J, with 16 bases between the two ends. CDR3 sequence (DNA): TGCGCCAGCAGTGACCCCGGCAGGGGTGCTTACGAGCAGTACTTC. Translation: CASSDPGRGAYEQYF.

CDR3 amino acids: CSVAQWWGMNTEAFF. The CDR3 nucleotides are TGCAGCGTGGCACAGTGGTGGGGAATGAACACTGAAGCTTTCTTT. V is TRBV29-1 and J is TRBJ1-1; D gene uncertain. V lost 6 bases, J lost 0 bases, and 17 bases lay in between. Germline V gene sequence: CDR1 SQVTM, CDR2 ANQGSEA. This CDR3 region has 15 residues.